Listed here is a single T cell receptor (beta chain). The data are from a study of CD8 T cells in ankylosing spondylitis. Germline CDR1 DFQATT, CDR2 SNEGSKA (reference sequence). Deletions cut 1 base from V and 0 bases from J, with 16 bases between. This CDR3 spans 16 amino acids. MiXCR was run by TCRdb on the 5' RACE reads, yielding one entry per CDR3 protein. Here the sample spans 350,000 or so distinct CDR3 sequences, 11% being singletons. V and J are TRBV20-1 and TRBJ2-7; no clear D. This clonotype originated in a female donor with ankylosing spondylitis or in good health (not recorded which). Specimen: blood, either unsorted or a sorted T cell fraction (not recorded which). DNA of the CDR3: TGCAGTGCTAGAGCTGCGACGGATTTCCCCTCCTACGAGCAGTACTTC. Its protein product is CSARAATDFPSYEQYF.